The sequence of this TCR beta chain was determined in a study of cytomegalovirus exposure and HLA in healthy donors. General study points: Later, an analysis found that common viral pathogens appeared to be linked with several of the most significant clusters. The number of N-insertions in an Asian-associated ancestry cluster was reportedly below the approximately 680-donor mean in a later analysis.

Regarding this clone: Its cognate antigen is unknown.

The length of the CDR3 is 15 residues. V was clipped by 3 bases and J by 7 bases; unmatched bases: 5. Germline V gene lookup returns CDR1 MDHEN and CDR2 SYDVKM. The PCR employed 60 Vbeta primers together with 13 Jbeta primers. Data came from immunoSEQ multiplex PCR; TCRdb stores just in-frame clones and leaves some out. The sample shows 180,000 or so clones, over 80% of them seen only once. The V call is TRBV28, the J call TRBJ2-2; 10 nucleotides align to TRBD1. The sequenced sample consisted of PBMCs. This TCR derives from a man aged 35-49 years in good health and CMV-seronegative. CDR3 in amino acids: CASSFQTGGHGELFF. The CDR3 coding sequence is TGTGCCAGCAGTTTCCAGACAGGGGGCCACGGGGAGCTGTTTTTT.